This TCR beta chain was profiled in a study of T cell responses to AZD1222 COVID-19 vaccine. Trimming shortened V by 3 bases and J by 5 bases, and 11 bases separated the two germline ends. The CDR3 sequence is 13 residues long. Germline loops: CDR1 MNHNS, CDR2 SASEGT. Using immunoSEQ multiplex PCR, the repertoire was profiled, and TCRdb retains in-frame clones only, with some absent. The sample's table shows 150,000 or so clones. The sequenced material came from peripheral blood. This chain connects TRBV6-1 to TRBJ2-7, with D perhaps TRBD2 (5 bases). This receptor was taken from an adult in good health. CDR3 nucleotide sequence: TGTGCCAGCAGTGATTTCGTGAGGGACGAGCAGTACTTC. Protein sequence: CASSDFVRDEQYF.